This T cell receptor (beta chain) was obtained from a study of shared clonotypes between healthy human individuals. General study results and limits: The study found lower generation probabilities in non-shared clonotypes than in those shared by all four donors. Exclusively blood specimens were collected; tissue repertoires likely differ.

The CDR3 extends over 15 amino acids. Germline CDR1 reads SGHTA; CDR2 reads FQGNSA. With 1 base clipped from V and 6 bases from J, the junction kept 7 bases outside the gene matches. The method was immunoSEQ multiplex PCR; TCRdb's version includes in-frame clones alone and lacks a portion of them. The data contain millions of clones, over 85% of them singletons. Donors included only healthy HIV-negative adults lacking recent acute infections or vaccinations. CD4+ cells were split into CD45RA+ naive and CD45RA-negative memory subsets. This clone came up once. Its antigen is as yet unknown. This receptor was obtained from a young man in good health. Some clones in this sample may be carry-over from other donors' samples. The J gene is TRBJ2-7, the V gene TRBV7-2; TRBD2 matches 9 bases. Material for sequencing was naive CD4+ T cells from PBMCs. Subset in this sample: CD45RA+ positively selected. As DNA, the CDR3 is TGTGCCAGCAGCTTAGGGTCTAGCGGGAAAGGCGAGCAGTACTTC. Its protein product is CASSLGSSGKGEQYF. The full variable domain, rest sourced from reference TRBV7-2 and TRBJ2-7, is GAGVSQSPSNKVTEKGKDVELRCDPISGHTALYWYRQSLGQGLEFLIYFQGNSAPDKSGLPSDRFSAERTGGSVSTLTIQRTQQEDSAVYLCASSLGSSGKGEQYFGPGTRLTVT.